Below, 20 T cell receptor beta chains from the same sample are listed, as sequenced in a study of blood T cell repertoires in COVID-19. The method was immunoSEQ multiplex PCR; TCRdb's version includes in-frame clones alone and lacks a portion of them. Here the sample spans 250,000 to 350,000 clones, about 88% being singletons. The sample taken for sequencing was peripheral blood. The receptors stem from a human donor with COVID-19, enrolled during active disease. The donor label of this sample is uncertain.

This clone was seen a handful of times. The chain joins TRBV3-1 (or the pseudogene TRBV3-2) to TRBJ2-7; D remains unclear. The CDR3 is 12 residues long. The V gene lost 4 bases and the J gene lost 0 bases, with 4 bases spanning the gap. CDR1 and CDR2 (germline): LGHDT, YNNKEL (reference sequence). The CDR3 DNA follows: TGTGCCAGCAGCCTCCTCTCCTACGAGCAGTACTTC. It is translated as CASSLLSYEQYF.

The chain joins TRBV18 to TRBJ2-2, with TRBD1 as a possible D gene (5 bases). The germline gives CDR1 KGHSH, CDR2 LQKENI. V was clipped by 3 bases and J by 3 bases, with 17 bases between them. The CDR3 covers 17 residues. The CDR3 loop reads CASSPIVRGSDTGELFF. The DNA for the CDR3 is TGTGCCAGCTCACCTATTGTAAGGGGATCGGACACCGGGGAGCTGTTTTTT.

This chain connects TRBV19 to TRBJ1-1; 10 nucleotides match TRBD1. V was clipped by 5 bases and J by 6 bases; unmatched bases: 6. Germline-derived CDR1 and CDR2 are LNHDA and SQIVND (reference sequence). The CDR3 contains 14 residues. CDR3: CASSVDRGIAEAFF. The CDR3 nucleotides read TGTGCCAGTAGTGTGGACAGGGGGATCGCTGAAGCTTTCTTT.

CDR3 sequence reads: CASSAGADTQYF. The DNA of the CDR3 is TGTGCCAGCAGCGCAGGGGCAGATACGCAGTATTTT. V and J are TRBV9 and TRBJ2-3, with D perhaps matching TRBD1 (6 bases). CDR1 is SGDLS, CDR2 YYNGEE, per germline. Trimming took off 3 bases at V and 4 bases at J, with 6 bases between the two ends. The CDR3 contains 12 residues.

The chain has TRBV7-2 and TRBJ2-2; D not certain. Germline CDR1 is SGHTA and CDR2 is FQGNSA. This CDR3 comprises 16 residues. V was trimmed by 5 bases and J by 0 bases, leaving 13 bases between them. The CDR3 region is CASSLNPTPNTGELFF. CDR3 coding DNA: TGTGCCAGCAGCCTTAACCCGACACCGAACACCGGGGAGCTGTTTTTT.

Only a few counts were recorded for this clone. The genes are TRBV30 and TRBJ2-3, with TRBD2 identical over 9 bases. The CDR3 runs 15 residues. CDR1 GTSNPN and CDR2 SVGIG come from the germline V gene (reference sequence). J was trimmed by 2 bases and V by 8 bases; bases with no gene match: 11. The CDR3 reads CARGRASGITDTQYF. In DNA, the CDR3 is TGTGCCCGAGGTCGGGCTAGCGGGATCACAGATACGCAGTATTTT.

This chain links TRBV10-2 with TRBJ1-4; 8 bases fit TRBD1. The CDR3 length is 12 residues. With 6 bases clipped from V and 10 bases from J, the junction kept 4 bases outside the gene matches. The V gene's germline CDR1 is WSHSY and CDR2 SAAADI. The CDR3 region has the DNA TGCGCCAGCAGCGCCGGGACAGGAAAACTGTTTTTT. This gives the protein CASSAGTGKLFF.

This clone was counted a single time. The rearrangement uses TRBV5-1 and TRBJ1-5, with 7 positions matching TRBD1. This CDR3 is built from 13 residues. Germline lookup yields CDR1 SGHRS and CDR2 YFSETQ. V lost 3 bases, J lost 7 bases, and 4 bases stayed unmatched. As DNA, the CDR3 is TGCGCCAGCAGCTCCGCACAGGGGCAGCCCCAGCATTTT. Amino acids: CASSSAQGQPQHF. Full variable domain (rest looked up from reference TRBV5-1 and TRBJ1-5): KAGVTQTPRYLIKTRGQQVTLSCSPISGHRSVSWYQQTPGQGLQFLFEYFSETQRNKGNFPGRFSGRQFSNSRSEMNVSTLELGDSALYLCASSSAQGQPQHFGDGTRLSIL.

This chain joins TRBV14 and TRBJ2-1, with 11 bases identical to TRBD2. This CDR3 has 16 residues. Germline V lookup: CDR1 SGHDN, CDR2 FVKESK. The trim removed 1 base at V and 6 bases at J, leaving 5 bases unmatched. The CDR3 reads CASSQAGSGRANEQFF. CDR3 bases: TGTGCCAGCAGCCAAGCGGGTAGCGGGAGGGCCAATGAGCAGTTCTTC.

CDR3 in DNA: TGCAGCGGTACAGGGGGCGCGGACTATGGCTACACCTTC. This sequence encodes CSGTGGADYGYTF. The chain joins TRBV29-1 to TRBJ1-2; 9 bases are shared with TRBD1. Germline V gene lookup returns CDR1 SQVTM and CDR2 ANQGSEA. The ends lost 7 bases at V and 3 bases at J; junction bases unmatched: 6. The CDR3 is made up of 13 amino acids.

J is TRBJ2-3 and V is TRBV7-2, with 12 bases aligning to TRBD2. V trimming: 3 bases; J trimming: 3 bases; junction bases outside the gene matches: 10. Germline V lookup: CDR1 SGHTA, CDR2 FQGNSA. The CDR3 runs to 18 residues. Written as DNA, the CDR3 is TGTGCCAGCAGCTTCGTCCCCCGACTAGCGGGAGCAACAGATACGCAGTATTTT. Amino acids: CASSFVPRLAGATDTQYF. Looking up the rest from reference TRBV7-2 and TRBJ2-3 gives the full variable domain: GAGVSQSPSNKVTEKGKDVELRCDPISGHTALYWYRQSLGQGLEFLIYFQGNSAPDKSGLPSDRFSAERTGGSVSTLTIQRTQQEDSAVYLCASSFVPRLAGATDTQYFGPGTRLTVL.

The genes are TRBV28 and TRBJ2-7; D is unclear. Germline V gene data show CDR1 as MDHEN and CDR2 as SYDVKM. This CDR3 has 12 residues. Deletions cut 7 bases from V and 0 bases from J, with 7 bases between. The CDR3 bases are TGTGCCAGCACCGGTATCTCCTACGAGCAGTACTTC. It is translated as CASTGISYEQYF.

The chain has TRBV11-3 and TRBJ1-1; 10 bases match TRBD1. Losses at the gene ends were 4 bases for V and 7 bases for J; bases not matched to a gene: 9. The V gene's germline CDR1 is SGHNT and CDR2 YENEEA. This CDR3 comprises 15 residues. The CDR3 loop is CASSSNDRGLGEAFF. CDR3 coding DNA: TGTGCCAGCAGCTCAAATGACAGGGGGCTTGGTGAAGCTTTCTTT.

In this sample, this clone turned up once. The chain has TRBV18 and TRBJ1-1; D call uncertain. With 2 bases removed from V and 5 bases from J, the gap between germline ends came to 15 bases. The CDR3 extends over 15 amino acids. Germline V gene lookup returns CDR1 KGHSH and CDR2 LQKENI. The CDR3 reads CASSPAVLRRTEAFF. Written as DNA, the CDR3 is TGTGCCAGCTCACCAGCGGTTCTTCGGCGAACTGAAGCTTTCTTT.

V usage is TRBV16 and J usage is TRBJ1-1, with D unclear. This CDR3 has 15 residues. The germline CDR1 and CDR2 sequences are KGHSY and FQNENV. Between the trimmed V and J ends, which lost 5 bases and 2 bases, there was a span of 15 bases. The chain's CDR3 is CASSFLGGSNTEAFF. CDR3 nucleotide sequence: TGTGCCAGCAGCTTCTTGGGAGGGAGTAACACTGAAGCTTTCTTT.

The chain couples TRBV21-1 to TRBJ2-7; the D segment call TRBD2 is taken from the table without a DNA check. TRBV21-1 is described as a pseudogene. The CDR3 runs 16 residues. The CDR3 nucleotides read TGTGCCAGCAGCAATAGCGGGAGGGGGGGTTCCTACGAGCAGTACTTC. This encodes CASSNSGRGGSYEQYF.

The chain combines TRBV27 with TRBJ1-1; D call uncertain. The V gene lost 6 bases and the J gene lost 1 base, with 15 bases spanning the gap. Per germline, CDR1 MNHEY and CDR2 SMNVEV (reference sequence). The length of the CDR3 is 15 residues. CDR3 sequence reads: CASSPGSKRNTEAFF. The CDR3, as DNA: TGTGCCAGCAGCCCGGGGTCCAAGAGGAACACTGAAGCTTTCTTT.

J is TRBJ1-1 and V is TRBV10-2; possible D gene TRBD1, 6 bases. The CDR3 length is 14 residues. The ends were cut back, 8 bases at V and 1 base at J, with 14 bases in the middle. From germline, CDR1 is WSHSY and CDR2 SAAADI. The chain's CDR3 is CASLPTRGNTEAFF. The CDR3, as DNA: TGCGCCAGCCTCCCCACCAGGGGGAACACTGAAGCTTTCTTT.

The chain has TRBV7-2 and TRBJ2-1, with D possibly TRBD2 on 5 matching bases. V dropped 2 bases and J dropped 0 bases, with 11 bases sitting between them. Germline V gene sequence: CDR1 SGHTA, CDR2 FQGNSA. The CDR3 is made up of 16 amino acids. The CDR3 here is CASSLSRASSYNEQFF. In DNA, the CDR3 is TGTGCCAGCAGCTTATCGAGGGCCTCCTCCTACAATGAGCAGTTCTTC.

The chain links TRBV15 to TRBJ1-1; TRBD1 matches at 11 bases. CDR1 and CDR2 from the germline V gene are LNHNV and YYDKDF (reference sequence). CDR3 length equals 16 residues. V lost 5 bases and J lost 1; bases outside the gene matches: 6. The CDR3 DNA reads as TGTGCCACCAGCCCGGACAGGGGGCGGGCGAACACTGAAGCTTTCTTT. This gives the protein CATSPDRGRANTEAFF.